These 13 T cell receptor beta chains came from one sample sequenced in a study of PD-1 blockade in classical Hodgkin lymphoma. TCRdb's table, derived via immunoSEQ multiplex PCR, lists solely in-frame clones and lacks some. The repertoire includes under 50,000 clones, 66% of them detected once, and 2.5% to 3.5% sits in the top ten. The time point: cycle 4 day 1 (C4D1), after more than 5 weeks of nivolumab. The patients all showed relapse after autologous stem cell transplantation, while their brentuximab vedotin exposure varied. Sequencing was performed on peripheral blood mononuclear cells (PBMCs), taken before the fourth cycle of nivolumab. These receptor sequences come from a human donor with classical Hodgkin lymphoma.

This chain links TRBV5-1 with TRBJ2-4; D remains ambiguous. Germline lookup yields CDR1 SGHRS and CDR2 YFSETQ. There are 15 residues in the CDR3. V was pared by 0 bases and J by 8 bases, with 15 bases between. CDR3 residues: CASSLEGIGDDIQYF. The CDR3 coding sequence is TGCGCCAGCAGCTTGGAAGGGATTGGAGACGACATTCAGTACTTC.

The chain couples TRBV19 to TRBJ1-5; D may be TRBD1 (5 bases). Trimming pared 4 bases from V and 7 bases from J, leaving 11 bases between. The CDR3 contains 13 residues. Germline assignment: CDR1 LNHDA and CDR2 SQIVND (reference sequence). The CDR3 DNA reads TGTGCCAGTAGTAGGATCGCAGGGCAGCCCCAGCATTTT. Translated, it gives CASSRIAGQPQHF.

This chain joins TRBV6-5 and TRBJ1-2; D might be TRBD1 (5 bases). Germline assignment: CDR1 MNHEY and CDR2 SVGAGI. Trimming took 7 bases from V and 4 from J, leaving 13 bases between them. The CDR3 has 13 amino acids. The CDR3 sequence: CASKSEGLYGYTF. The CDR3 DNA reads as TGTGCCAGCAAATCGGAGGGACTCTATGGCTACACCTTC.

J is TRBJ2-7 and V is TRBV19, with TRBD2 matching over 7 bases. V lost 5 bases and J lost 4; bases outside the gene matches: 5. Germline V gene lookup returns CDR1 LNHDA and CDR2 SQIVND (reference sequence). This CDR3 contains 13 residues. As DNA, the CDR3 is TGTGCCAGTAGTGGACTGGGGGGGTACGAGCAGTACTTC. Encoded protein: CASSGLGGYEQYF.

The CDR3 bases are TGTGCCAGCAGAGCGACAGGCGACTATGGCTACACCTTC. It codes for CASRATGDYGYTF. The chain has TRBV6-6 and TRBJ1-2, with TRBD1 as a possible D gene (6 bases). CDR3 length equals 13 residues. Trimming removed 6 bases at V and 3 bases at J, with 11 bases between. Germline lookup yields CDR1 MNHNY and CDR2 SVGAGI (reference sequence).

The chain joins TRBV28 to TRBJ2-5; D is possibly TRBD1 (6 bases). Germline V lookup: CDR1 MDHEN, CDR2 SYDVKM. V was cut by 3 bases and J by 9 bases, with 14 bases left in between. There are 13 residues in the CDR3. The CDR3 region has the DNA TGTGCCAGCAGTTTCCCTAACAGGGCGGCCCAGTACTTC. It specifies CASSFPNRAAQYF.

This clone occurred a few times. The V and J genes are TRBV5-6 and TRBJ2-3; weak D call: TRBD1 (6 bases). The CDR3 contains 15 residues. V was shortened by 0 bases and J by 1 base, with 9 bases between the two germline ends. Looked up from germline, CDR1 is SGHDT and CDR2 is YYEEEE. CDR3 loop: CASSLGGHRTDTQYF. CDR3 sequence (DNA): TGTGCCAGCAGCTTGGGGGGACATCGCACAGATACGCAGTATTTT. Drawing the rest from reference TRBV5-6 and TRBJ2-3, the complete variable domain is DAGVTQSPTHLIKTRGQQVTLRCSPKSGHDTVSWYQQALGQGPQFIFQYYEEEERQRGNFPDRFSGHQFPNYSSELNVNALLLGDSALYLCASSLGGHRTDTQYFGPGTRLTVL.

The chain links TRBV4-1 to TRBJ1-2; 7 bases agree with TRBD1. V was clipped by 6 bases and J by 2 bases; unmatched bases: 6. This CDR3 has 14 residues. The germline V gene has CDR1 MGHRA and CDR2 YSYEKL. CDR3 sequence reads: CASRPGQTNYGYTF. As DNA, the CDR3 is TGCGCCAGCAGACCGGGACAGACAAACTATGGCTACACCTTC.

This clone was detected a few times. J is TRBJ2-1 and V is TRBV7-6; D call uncertain. The V end lost 5 bases, the J end lost 4 bases, and 12 bases lay between the germline ends. The germline V gene encodes CDR1 SGHVS and CDR2 FNYEAQ. The length of the CDR3 is 14 residues. The CDR3 nucleotides are TGTGCCAGCAGCGTTCTAGAACAGTACAATGAGCAGTTCTTC. Translated: CASSVLEQYNEQFF.

J is TRBJ1-4 and V is TRBV5-6, with D tentatively TRBD1 (6 bases). Looked up from germline, CDR1 is SGHDT and CDR2 is YYEEEE. This CDR3 region has 13 residues. V was cut by 4 bases and J by 17 bases, with 21 bases left in between. CDR3: CASSGGDGDRIFF. CDR3 bases: TGTGCCAGCAGCGGAGGGGATGGAGACAGGATTTTTTTT.

This chain uses TRBV6-6 with TRBJ1-1; D is unclear. Germline V lookup: CDR1 MNHNY, CDR2 SVGAGI (reference sequence). V lost 6 bases, J lost 3 bases, and 8 bases lay in between. CDR3 length: 12 amino acids. CDR3 residues: CASSHIDTEAFF. The CDR3 DNA reads TGTGCCAGCAGCCATATCGACACTGAAGCTTTCTTT.

The V call is TRBV5-5, the J call TRBJ1-3; no clear D gene. Germline V lookup: CDR1 SGHKS, CDR2 YYEKEE (reference sequence). Between the trimmed V and J ends, which lost 0 bases and 4 bases, there was a span of 2 bases. This CDR3 comprises 12 residues. CDR3 sequence reads: CASSLEGNTIYF. DNA of the CDR3: TGTGCCAGCAGCTTGGAAGGAAACACCATATATTTT.

A few counts support this clone. V is TRBV19 and J is TRBJ2-5; D tentatively fits TRBD1 or TRBD2 (5 bases each). V gave up 4 bases and J gave up 9 bases, with 9 bases separating them. The CDR3 extends over 11 amino acids. The germline gives CDR1 LNHDA, CDR2 SQIVND (reference sequence). The CDR3 DNA follows: TGTGCCAGTAGTACCCTGGGGGCCCAGTACTTC. Its protein is CASSTLGAQYF.